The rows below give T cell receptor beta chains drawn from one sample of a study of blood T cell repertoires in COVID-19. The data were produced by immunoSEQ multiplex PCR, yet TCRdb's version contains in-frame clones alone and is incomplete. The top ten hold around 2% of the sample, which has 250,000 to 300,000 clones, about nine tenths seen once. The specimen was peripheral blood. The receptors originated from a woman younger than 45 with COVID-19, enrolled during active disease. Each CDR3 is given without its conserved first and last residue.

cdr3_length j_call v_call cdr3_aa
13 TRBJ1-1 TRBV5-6 ASSWGPRVGTEAF
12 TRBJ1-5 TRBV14 ASSQAGYHQPQH
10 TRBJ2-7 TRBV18 ASSPTPYEQY
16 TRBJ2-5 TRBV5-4 ASSGGLAGGPLRETQY
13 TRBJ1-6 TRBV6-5 ASRGQGATNSPLH
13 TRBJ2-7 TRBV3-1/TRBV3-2 ASSQDIGQVNEQY
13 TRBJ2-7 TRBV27 ASSVTGADSYEQY
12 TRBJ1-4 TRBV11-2 ASSQTGGAEKLF
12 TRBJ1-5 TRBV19 ASSIGYSNQPQH
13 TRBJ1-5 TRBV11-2 ASSLGRGGQGPQH
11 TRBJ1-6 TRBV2 ASSRTGTGPLH
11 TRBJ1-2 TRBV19 ASSITGTYGYT
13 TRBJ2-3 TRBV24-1 ATEGRDADTDTQY
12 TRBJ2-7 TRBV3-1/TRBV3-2 ASSPGQASIEQY
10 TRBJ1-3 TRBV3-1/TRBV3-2 ASSQTGNTIY
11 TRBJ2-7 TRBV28 ASSLSSWGDLH
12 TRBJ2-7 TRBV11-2 ASSLSARGYEQY
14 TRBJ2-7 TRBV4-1 ASSQGGGLAAYEQY
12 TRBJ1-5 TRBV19 ASSWDRGYQPQH
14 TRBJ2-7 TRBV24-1 ATSDSDRACLHEQY
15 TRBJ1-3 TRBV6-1 ASSGLQHSLSGNTIY
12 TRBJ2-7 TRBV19 ASSIAGSGYEQY
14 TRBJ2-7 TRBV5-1 ASRLRAGSGYYEQY
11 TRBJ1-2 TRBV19 ASWDRGLYGYT
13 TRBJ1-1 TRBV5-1 ASSSTQGDGAEAF
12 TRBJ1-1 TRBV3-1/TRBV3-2 ASSQVTGAVEAF
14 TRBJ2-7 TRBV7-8 ASSPRGGSGNYEQY
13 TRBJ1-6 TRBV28 ASSNRGRLNSPLH
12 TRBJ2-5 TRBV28 ASSFFTLKETQY
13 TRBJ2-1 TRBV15 ATSRVLAGVSEQF
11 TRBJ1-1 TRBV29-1 SVAQTSGTEAF
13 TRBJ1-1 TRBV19 ASSTQQGRNTEAF
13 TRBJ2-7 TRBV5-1 ASSSAGDRSYEQY
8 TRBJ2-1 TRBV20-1 SATLNEQF
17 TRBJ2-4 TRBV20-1 SASYVLADMKLAKNIQY
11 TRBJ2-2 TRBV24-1 ATSDEQAGELF
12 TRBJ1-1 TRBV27 ASLTGGGNTEAF
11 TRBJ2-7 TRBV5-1 ASSLGQPPEQY
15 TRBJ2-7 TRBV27 ASSSLLWDSLTYEQY
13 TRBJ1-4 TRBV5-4 ASSRDRSTNEKLF